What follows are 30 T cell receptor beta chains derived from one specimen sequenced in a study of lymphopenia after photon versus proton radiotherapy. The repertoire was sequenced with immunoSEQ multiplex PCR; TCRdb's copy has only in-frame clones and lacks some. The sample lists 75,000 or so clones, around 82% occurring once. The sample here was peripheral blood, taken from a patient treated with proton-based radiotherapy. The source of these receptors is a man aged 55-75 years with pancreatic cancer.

The CDR3 sequence: CASSGDGSYEQYF. The CDR3 DNA reads TGTGCCAGCAGTGGGGACGGATCCTACGAGCAGTACTTC. V is TRBV2 and J is TRBJ2-7; the D gene could be TRBD1 or TRBD2 (5 bases each). CDR3 length: 13 residues. From germline, CDR1 is SNHLY and CDR2 FYNNEI. V shed 4 bases and J shed 1 base, with 8 bases lying between them.

The CDR3: CASQDWRDNEQFF. In nucleotides, the CDR3 is TGTGCCAGCCAGGATTGGCGGGACAATGAGCAGTTCTTC. The J gene is TRBJ2-1, the V gene TRBV19; D might be TRBD2 (5 bases). The germline V gene encodes CDR1 LNHDA and CDR2 SQIVND (reference sequence). Trimming shortened V by 9 bases and J by 5 bases, and 14 bases separated the two germline ends. CDR3 length: 13 residues.

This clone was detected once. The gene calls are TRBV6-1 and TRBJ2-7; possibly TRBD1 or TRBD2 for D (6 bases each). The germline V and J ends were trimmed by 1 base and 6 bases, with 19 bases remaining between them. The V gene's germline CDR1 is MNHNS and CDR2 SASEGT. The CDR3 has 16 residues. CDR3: CASSEGGTTLRTEQYF. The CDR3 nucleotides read TGTGCCAGCAGTGAAGGCGGGACAACGCTTAGGACCGAGCAGTACTTC.

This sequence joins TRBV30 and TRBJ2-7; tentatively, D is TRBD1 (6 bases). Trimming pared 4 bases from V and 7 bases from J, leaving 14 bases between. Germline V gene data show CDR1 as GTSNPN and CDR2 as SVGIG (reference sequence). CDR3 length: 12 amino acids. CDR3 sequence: CAWTRQAGEQYF. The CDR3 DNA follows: TGTGCCTGGACAAGACAGGCGGGTGAGCAGTACTTC. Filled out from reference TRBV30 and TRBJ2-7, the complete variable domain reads SQTIHQWPATLVQPVGSPLSLECTVEGTSNPNLYWYRQAAGRGLQLLFYSVGIGQISSEVPQNLSASRPQDRQFILSSKKLLLSDSGFYLCAWTRQAGEQYFGPGTRLTVT.

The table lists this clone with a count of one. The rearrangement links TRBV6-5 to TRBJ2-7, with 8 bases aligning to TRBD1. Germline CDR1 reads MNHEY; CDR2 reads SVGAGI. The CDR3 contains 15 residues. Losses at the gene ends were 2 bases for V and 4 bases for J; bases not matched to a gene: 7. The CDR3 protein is CASSYRQGSLYEQYF. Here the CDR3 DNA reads TGTGCCAGCAGTTACCGACAGGGGTCCCTATACGAGCAGTACTTC.

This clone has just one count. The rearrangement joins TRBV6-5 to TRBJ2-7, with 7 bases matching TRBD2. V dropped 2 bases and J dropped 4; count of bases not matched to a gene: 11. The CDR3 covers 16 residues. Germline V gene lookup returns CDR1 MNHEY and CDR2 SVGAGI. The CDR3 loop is CASSYTWTRAGYEQYF. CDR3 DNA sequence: TGTGCCAGCAGTTACACTTGGACTAGGGCGGGTTACGAGCAGTACTTC.

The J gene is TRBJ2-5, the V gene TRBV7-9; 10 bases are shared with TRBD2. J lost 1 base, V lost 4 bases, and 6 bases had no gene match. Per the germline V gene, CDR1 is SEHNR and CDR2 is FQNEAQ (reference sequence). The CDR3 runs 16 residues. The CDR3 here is CASSSVSGGSQETQYF. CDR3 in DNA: TGTGCCAGCAGCTCCGTTAGCGGGGGGTCCCAAGAGACCCAGTACTTC. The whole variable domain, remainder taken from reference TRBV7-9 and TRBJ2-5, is DTGVSQNPRHKITKRGQNVTFRCDPISEHNRLYWYRQTLGQGPEFLTYFQNEAQLEKSRLLSDRFSAERPKGSFSTLEIQRTEQGDSAMYLCASSSVSGGSQETQYFGPGTRLLVL.

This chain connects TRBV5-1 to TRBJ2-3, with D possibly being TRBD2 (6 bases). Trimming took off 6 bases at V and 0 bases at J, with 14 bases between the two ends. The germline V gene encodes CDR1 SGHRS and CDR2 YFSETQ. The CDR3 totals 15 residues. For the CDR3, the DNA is TGCGCCAGCAATTTCGAAGGAGGGAGCACAGATACGCAGTATTTT. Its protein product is CASNFEGGSTDTQYF.

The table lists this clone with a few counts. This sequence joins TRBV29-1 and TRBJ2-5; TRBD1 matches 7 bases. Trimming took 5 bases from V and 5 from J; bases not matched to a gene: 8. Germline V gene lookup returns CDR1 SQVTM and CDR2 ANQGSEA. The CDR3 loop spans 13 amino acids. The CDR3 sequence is CSVMRGRAETQYF. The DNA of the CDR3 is TGCAGCGTTATGAGGGGGCGCGCGGAGACCCAGTACTTC.

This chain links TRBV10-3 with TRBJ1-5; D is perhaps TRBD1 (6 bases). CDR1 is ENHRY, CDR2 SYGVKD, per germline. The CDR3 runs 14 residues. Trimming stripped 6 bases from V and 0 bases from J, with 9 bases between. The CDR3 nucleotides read TGTGCCATCAGCGGGACAAATAGCAATCAGCCCCAGCATTTT. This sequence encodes CAISGTNSNQPQHF.

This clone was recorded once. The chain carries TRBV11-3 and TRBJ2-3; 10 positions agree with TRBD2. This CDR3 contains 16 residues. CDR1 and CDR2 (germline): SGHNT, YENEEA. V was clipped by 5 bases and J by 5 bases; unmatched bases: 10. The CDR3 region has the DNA TGTGCCAGCAGCACACGGACTAGCGGAGCCAGAGATACGCAGTATTTT. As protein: CASSTRTSGARDTQYF.

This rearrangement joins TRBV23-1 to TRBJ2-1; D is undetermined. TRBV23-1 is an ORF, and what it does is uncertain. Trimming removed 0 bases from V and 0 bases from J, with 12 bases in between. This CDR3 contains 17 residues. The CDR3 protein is CASSQSIVQPSYNEQFF. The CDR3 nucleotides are TGCGCCAGCAGTCAATCCATTGTCCAGCCCTCCTACAATGAGCAGTTCTTC.

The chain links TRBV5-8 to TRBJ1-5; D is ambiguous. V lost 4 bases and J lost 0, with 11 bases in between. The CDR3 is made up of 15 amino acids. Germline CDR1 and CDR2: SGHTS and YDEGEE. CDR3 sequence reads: CASSPQPYSNQPQHF. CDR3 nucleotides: TGTGCCAGCAGCCCACAGCCATATAGCAATCAGCCCCAGCATTTT.

In DNA form, the CDR3 reads TGTGCCAGCAGCTTCGTGGACTATGGGGGCGAGCAGTACTTC. This codes for CASSFVDYGGEQYF. This sequence joins TRBV7-2 and TRBJ2-7, with D possibly matching TRBD2 (6 bases). The CDR3 has 14 residues. Germline V gene lookup returns CDR1 SGHTA and CDR2 FQGNSA. Trimming removed 3 bases from V and 6 bases from J, with 15 bases in between. Drawing the rest from reference TRBV7-2 and TRBJ2-7, the complete variable domain is GAGVSQSPSNKVTEKGKDVELRCDPISGHTALYWYRQSLGQGLEFLIYFQGNSAPDKSGLPSDRFSAERTGGSVSTLTIQRTQQEDSAVYLCASSFVDYGGEQYFGPGTRLTVT.

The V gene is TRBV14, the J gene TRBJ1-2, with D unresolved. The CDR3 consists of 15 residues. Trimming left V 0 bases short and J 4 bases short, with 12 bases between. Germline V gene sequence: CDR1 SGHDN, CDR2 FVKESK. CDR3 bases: TGTGCCAGCAGCCAAGATCTACACAGCTCCTATGGCTACACCTTC. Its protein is CASSQDLHSSYGYTF.

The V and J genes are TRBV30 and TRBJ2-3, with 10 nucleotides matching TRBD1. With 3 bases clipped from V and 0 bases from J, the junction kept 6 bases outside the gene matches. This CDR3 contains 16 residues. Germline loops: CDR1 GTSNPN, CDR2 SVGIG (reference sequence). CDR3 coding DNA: TGTGCCTGGAGCCCCGGGACAGGGGCTAGCACAGATACGCAGTATTTT. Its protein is CAWSPGTGASTDTQYF. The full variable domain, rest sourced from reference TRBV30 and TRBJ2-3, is SQTIHQWPATLVQPVGSPLSLECTVEGTSNPNLYWYRQAAGRGLQLLFYSVGIGQISSEVPQNLSASRPQDRQFILSSKKLLLSDSGFYLCAWSPGTGASTDTQYFGPGTRLTVL.

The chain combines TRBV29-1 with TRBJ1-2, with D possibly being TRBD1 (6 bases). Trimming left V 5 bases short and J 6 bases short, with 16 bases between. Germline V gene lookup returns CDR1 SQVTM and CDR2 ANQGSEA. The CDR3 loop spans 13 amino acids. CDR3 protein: CSVTRTVGDGYTF. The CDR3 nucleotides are TGCAGCGTTACAAGGACAGTGGGAGATGGCTACACCTTC.

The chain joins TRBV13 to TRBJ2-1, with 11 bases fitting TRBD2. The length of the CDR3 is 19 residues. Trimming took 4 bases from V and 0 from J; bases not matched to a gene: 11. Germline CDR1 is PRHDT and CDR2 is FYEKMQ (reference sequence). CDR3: CASSYGTSGRGFSYNEQFF. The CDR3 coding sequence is TGTGCCAGCAGCTACGGGACTAGCGGCCGAGGCTTCTCCTACAATGAGCAGTTCTTC.

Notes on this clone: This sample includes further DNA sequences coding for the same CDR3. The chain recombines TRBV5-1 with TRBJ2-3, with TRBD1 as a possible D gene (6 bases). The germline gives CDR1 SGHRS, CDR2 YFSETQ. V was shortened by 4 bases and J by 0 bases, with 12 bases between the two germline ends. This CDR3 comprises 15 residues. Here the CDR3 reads CASSLDSPSTDTQYF. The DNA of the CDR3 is TGCGCCAGCAGCCTGGACAGTCCTAGCACAGATACGCAGTATTTT.

CDR3 amino acids: CASSQDQLAGVQYEQYF. The CDR3 DNA is TGTGCCAGCAGCCAAGATCAACTAGCGGGAGTTCAGTACGAGCAGTACTTC. V gene TRBV4-2 combines with J gene TRBJ2-7; 11 bases align to TRBD2. The length of the CDR3 is 17 residues. Germline lookup yields CDR1 LGHNA and CDR2 YNFKEQ. With 0 bases clipped from V and 4 bases from J, the junction kept 8 bases outside the gene matches.

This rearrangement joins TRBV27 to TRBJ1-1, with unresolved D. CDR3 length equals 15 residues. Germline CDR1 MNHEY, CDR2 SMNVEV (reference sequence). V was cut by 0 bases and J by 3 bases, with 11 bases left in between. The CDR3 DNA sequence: TGTGCCAGCAGTTTATCTATCATCGGGGACACTGAAGCTTTCTTT. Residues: CASSLSIIGDTEAFF.

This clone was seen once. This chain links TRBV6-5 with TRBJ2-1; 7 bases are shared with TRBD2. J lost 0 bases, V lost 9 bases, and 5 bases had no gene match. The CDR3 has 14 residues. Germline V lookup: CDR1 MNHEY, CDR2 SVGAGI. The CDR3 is CASLADSSYNEQFF. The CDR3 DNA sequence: TGTGCCAGTCTAGCGGATAGCTCCTACAATGAGCAGTTCTTC.

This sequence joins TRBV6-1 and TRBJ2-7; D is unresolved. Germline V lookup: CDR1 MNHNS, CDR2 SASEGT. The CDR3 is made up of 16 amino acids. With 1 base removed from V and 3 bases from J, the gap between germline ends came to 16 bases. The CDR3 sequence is CASSEGAAPILYEQYF. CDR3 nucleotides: TGTGCCAGCAGTGAAGGGGCGGCCCCTATACTCTACGAGCAGTACTTC.

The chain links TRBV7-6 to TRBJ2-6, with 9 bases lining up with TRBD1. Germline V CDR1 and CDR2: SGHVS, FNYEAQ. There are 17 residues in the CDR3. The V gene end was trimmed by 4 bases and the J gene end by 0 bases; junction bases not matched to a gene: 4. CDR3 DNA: TGTGCCAGCAGCTCCAGGACAGGGGCCTCTGGGGCCAACGTCCTGACTTTC. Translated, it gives CASSSRTGASGANVLTF.

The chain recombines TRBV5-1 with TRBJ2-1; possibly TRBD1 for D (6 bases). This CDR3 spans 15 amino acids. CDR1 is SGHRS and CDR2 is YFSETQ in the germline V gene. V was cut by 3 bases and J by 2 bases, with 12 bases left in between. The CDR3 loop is CASSWVGGAYNEQFF. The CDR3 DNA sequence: TGCGCCAGCAGCTGGGTTGGGGGCGCCTACAATGAGCAGTTCTTC.

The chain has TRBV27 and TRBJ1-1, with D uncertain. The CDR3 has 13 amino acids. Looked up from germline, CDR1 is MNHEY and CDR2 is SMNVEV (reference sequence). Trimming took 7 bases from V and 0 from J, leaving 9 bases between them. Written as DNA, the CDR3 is TGTGCCAGCACCGCGGACGTGAACACTGAAGCTTTCTTT. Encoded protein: CASTADVNTEAFF.

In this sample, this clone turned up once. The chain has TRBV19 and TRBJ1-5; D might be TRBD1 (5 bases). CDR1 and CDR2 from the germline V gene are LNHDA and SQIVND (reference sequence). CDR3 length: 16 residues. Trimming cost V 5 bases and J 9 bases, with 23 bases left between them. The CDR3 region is CASSVRLGRSLGPQHF. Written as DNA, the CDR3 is TGTGCCAGTAGTGTCCGACTGGGACGGTCATTAGGGCCCCAGCATTTT.

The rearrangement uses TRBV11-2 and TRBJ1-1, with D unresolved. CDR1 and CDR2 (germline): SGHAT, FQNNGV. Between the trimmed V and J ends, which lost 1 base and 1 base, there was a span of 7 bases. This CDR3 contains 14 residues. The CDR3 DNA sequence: TGTGCCAGCAGCTTAGTTCGGGGGAACACTGAAGCTTTCTTT. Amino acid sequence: CASSLVRGNTEAFF.

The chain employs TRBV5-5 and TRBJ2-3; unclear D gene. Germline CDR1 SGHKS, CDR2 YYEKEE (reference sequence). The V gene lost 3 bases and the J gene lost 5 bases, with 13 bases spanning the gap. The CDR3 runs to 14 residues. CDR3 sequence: CASSSAKSGDTQYF. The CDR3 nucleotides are TGTGCCAGCAGCTCAGCAAAGTCTGGAGATACGCAGTATTTT.

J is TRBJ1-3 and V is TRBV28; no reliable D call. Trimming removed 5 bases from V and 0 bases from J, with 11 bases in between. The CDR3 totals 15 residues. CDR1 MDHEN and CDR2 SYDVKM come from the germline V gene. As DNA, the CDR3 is TGTGCCAGCAGTCCACGGGTGCACTCTGGAAACACCATATATTTT. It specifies CASSPRVHSGNTIYF.